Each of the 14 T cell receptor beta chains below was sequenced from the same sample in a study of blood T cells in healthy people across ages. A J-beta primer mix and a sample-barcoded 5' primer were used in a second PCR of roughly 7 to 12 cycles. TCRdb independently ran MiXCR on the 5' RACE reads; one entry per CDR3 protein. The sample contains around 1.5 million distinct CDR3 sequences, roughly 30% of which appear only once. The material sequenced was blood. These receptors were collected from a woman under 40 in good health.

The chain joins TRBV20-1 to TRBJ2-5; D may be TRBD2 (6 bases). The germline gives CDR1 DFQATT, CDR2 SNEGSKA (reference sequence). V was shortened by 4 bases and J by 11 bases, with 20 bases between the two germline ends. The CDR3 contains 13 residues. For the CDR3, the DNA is TGCAGTGCTAACCGGGAGTCCCTTAGCCAGCAGTACTTC. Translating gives CSANRESLSQQYF.

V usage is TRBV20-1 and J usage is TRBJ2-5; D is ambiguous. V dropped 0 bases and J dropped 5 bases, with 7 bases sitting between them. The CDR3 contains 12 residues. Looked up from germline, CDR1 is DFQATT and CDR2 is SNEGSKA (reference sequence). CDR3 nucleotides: TGCAGTGCTAGAGATCTTGTGGAGACCCAGTACTTC. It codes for CSARDLVETQYF.

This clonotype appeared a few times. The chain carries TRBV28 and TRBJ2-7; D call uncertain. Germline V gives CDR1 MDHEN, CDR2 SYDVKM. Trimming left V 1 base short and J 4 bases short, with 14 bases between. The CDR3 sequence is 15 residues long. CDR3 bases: TGTGCCAGCAGTTTATTTGGGCTCCGGTGGTACGAGCAGTACTTC. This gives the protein CASSLFGLRWYEQYF.

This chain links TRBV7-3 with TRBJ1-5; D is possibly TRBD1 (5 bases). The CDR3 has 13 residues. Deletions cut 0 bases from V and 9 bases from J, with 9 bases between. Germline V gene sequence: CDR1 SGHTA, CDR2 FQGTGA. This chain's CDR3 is CASSLTGTRPQHF. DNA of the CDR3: TGTGCCAGCAGCTTAACAGGGACTCGGCCCCAGCATTTT.

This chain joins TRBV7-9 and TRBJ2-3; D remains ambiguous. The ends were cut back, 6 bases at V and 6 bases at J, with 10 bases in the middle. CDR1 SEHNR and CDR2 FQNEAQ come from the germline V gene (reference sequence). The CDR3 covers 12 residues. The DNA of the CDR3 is TGTGCCAGCAGTGCGATGGAGGATACGCAGTATTTT. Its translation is CASSAMEDTQYF.

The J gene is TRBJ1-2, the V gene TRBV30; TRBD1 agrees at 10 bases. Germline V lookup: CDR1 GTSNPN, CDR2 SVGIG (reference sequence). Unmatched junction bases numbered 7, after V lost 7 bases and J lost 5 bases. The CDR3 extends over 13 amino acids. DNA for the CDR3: TGTGCCTTGGGGACAGGGGCGGAATATGGCTACACCTTC. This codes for CALGTGAEYGYTF.

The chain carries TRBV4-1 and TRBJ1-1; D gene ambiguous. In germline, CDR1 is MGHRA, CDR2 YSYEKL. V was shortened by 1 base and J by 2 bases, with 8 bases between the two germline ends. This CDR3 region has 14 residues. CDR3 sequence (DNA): TGCGCCAGCAGCCAAGTAATTAGAAACACTGAAGCTTTCTTT. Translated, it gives CASSQVIRNTEAFF.

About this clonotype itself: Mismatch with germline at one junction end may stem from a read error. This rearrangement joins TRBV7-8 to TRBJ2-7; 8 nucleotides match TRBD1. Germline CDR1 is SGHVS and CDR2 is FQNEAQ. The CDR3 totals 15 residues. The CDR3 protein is CAGSIDRGIGNEQYF. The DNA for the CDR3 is TGTGCCGGCAGCATCGACAGGGGAATTGGCAACGAGCAGTACTTC. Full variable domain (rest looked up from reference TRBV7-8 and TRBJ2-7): GAGVSQSPRYKVAKRGQDVALRCDPISGHVSLFWYQQALGQGPEFLTYFQNEAQLDKSGLPSDRFFAERPEGSVSTLKIQRTQQEDSAVYLCAGSIDRGIGNEQYFGPGTRLTVT.

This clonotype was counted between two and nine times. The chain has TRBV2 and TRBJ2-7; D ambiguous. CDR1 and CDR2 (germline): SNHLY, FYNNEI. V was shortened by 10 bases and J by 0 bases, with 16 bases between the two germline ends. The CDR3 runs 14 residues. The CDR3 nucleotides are TGTGCCACCGACCGGGCAGATGGCTCCTACGAGCAGTACTTC. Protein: CATDRADGSYEQYF.

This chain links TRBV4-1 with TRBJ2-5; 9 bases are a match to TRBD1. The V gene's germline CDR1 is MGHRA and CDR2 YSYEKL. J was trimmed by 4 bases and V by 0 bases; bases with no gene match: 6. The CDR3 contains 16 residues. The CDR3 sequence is CASSQDGGTGRETQYF. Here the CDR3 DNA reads TGCGCCAGCAGCCAAGATGGAGGGACAGGGAGAGAGACCCAGTACTTC.

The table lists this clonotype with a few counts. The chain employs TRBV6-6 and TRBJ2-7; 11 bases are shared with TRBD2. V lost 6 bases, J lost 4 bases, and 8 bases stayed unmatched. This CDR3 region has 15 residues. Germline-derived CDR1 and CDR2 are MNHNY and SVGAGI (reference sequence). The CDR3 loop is CASSPTSGSWYEQYF. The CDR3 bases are TGTGCCAGCAGCCCTACTAGCGGGAGTTGGTACGAGCAGTACTTC.

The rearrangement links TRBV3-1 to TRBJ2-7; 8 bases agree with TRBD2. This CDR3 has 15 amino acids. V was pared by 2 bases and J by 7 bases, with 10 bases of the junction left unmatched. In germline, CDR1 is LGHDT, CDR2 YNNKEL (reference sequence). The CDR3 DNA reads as TGTGCCAGCAGCCAAAGAACCGGGGGGGCCGGTGAGCAGTACTTC. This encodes CASSQRTGGAGEQYF.

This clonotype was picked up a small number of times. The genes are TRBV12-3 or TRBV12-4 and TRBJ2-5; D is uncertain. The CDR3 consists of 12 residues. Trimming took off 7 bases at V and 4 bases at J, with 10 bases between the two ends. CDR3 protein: CASTSSLETQYF. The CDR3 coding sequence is TGTGCCAGCACCTCCAGTTTAGAGACCCAGTACTTC.

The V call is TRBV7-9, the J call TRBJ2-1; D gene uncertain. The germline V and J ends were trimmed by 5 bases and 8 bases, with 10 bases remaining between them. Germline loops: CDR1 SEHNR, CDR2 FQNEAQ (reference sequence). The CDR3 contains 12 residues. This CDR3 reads CASSRSPHEQFF. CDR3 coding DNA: TGTGCCAGCAGCCGTTCCCCCCATGAGCAGTTCTTC.